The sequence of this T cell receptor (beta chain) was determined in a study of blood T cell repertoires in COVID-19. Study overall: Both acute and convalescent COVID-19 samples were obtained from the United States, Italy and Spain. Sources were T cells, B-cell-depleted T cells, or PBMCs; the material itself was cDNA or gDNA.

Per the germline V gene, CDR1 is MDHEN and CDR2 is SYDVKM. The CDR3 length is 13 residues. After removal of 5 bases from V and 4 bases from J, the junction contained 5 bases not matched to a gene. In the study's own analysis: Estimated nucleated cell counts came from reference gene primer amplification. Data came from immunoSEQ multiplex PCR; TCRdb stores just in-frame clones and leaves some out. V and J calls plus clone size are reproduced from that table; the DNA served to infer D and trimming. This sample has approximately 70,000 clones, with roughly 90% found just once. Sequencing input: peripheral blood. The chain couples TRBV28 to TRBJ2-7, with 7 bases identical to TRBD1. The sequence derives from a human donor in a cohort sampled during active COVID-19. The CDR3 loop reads CASSPDRKYEQYF. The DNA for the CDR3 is TGTGCCAGCAGTCCGGACAGGAAATACGAGCAGTACTTC.